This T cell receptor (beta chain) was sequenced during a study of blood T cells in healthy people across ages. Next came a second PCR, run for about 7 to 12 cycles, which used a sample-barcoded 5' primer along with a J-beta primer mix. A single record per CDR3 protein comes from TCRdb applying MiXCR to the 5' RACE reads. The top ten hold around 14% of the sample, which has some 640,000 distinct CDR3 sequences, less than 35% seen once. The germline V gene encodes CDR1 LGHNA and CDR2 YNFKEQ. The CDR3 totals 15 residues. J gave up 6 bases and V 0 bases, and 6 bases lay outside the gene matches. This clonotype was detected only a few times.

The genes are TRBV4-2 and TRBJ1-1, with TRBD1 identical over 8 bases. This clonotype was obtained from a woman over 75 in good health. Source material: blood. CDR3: CASSQDTGGYAEAFF. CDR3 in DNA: TGTGCCAGCAGCCAAGATACAGGGGGTTACGCTGAAGCTTTCTTT.